This TCR beta chain emerged from a study of blood T cell repertoires in COVID-19. Study-wide context: Sources were T cells, B-cell-depleted T cells, or PBMCs; the material itself was cDNA or gDNA.

Assay used: immunoSEQ multiplex PCR; TCRdb lists only in-frame clones, some missing. This table has more than 85,000 clones, roughly 80% appearing once. Sequenced input: peripheral blood. The receptor was derived from a man at least 80 years old with active or convalescent COVID-19.

In DNA form, the CDR3 reads TGCGCCAGCAGCCCCGGGACAGGACCTAACTATGGCTACACCTTC. Translated, it gives CASSPGTGPNYGYTF. This chain uses TRBV4-1 with TRBJ1-2; 8 bases match TRBD1. Germline CDR1 is MGHRA and CDR2 is YSYEKL. The CDR3 contains 15 residues. V dropped 4 bases and J dropped 0; count of bases not matched to a gene: 4.